In this sample, the clone carrying this T cell receptor beta chain turned up many times. Its antigen is unknown. V lost 4 bases and J lost 9, with 10 bases in between. This CDR3 comprises 12 residues. CDR1 is SGHTA and CDR2 is FQGNSA in the germline V gene. TCRbeta library preparation incorporated unique molecular identifiers. TCRdb reprocessed the PCR reads via MiXCR and lists one record per CDR3 protein. The repertoire holds around 440,000 distinct CDR3 sequences, with roughly a tenth as singletons. This specimen belongs to a study of T-cell reconstitution after alpha-beta-depleted transplantation in children. Study-wide results and caveats: TCRbeta diversity was high at day 60 in some patients (a result of surviving recipient T cells and thymic progenitors). Expanded graft clones numbering several hundred reportedly gave rise to alpha-beta T cells about two months after transplant. Diversity and T-cell counts at one year after transplant derived mostly from new T cells.

The sequences come from PBMCs, collected before TCRalphabeta/CD19-depleted stem cell transplant. This chain links TRBV7-2 with TRBJ2-1; D uncertain. The receptor's source is a child younger than 10 with inherited bone marrow failure, due to receive a stem cell transplant. The CDR3: CASSSRPGEQFF. The CDR3 DNA sequence: TGTGCCAGCAGCTCGCGCCCAGGTGAGCAGTTCTTC.